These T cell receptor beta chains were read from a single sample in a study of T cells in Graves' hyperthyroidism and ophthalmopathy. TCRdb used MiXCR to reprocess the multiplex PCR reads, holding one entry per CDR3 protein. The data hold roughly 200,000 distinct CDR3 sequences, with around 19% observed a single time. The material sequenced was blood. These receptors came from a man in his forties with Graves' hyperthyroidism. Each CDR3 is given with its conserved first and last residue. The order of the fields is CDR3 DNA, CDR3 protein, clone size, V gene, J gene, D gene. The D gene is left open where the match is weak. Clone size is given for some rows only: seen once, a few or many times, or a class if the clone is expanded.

CDR3nt: TGTGCCAGCAGGAAGACAGTTAATCAGCCCCAGCATTTT
CDR3aa: CASRKTVNQPQHF
abundance: .
v_gene: TRBV27
j_gene: TRBJ1-5
d_gene: .

CDR3nt: TGTGCCAGCTCTGACGGGGGAAGCGAAAAACTGTTTTTT
CDR3aa: CASSDGGSEKLFF
abundance: .
v_gene: TRBV2
j_gene: TRBJ1-4
d_gene: .

CDR3nt: .
CDR3aa: CASSQDGIGVGIGANTEALF
abundance: .
v_gene: TRBV4-3
j_gene: TRBJ1-1
d_gene: .

CDR3nt: TGTGCCAGCAGTCCAACTAGCGGGGGGGGCACAGATACGCAGTATTTT
CDR3aa: CASSPTSGGGTDTQYF
abundance: few
v_gene: TRBV6-4
j_gene: TRBJ2-3
d_gene: TRBD2

CDR3nt: TGTGCCAGCAGCCGCTATAGCGGGGGGGAATACAATGAGCAGTTCTTC
CDR3aa: CASSRYSGGEYNEQFF
abundance: .
v_gene: TRBV7-3
j_gene: TRBJ2-1
d_gene: TRBD2

CDR3nt: TGTGCCAGCAGCCCCGGGGACAGGATTAACACCGGGGAGCTGTTTTTT
CDR3aa: CASSPGDRINTGELFF
abundance: .
v_gene: TRBV7-2
j_gene: TRBJ2-2
d_gene: TRBD1

CDR3nt: TGTGCCAGTAGTATACTAGCCGTCCATGAGCAGTTCTTC
CDR3aa: CASSILAVHEQFF
abundance: .
v_gene: TRBV19
j_gene: TRBJ2-1
d_gene: .

CDR3nt: TGTGCCAGCAGCTTGACAGGGCTTACCTACGAGCAGTACTTC
CDR3aa: CASSLTGLTYEQYF
abundance: many
v_gene: TRBV11-2
j_gene: TRBJ2-7
d_gene: TRBD1

CDR3nt: TGTGCCAGCAGCCAATACCAGGGGGACTATGGCTACACCTTC
CDR3aa: CASSQYQGDYGYTF
abundance: many
v_gene: TRBV3-1
j_gene: TRBJ1-2
d_gene: TRBD1

CDR3nt: TGTGCCACCAGCGGCCCGCAGGACCAGCCCCAGCATTTT
CDR3aa: CATSGPQDQPQHF
abundance: .
v_gene: TRBV15
j_gene: TRBJ1-5
d_gene: .

CDR3nt: TGTGCCTGGAGAGCCGGGACAGGGGTCAATGAGCAGTTCTTC
CDR3aa: CAWRAGTGVNEQFF
abundance: .
v_gene: TRBV30
j_gene: TRBJ2-1
d_gene: TRBD1

CDR3nt: TGTGCCAGCAGCCATGACAGGACCCTTCGCACAGATACGCAGTATTTT
CDR3aa: CASSHDRTLRTDTQYF
abundance: many
v_gene: TRBV28
j_gene: TRBJ2-3
d_gene: .

CDR3nt: TGTGCCAGCTGTTCCCCCCGACAGGGGGACACTGAAGCTTTCTTT
CDR3aa: CASCSPRQGDTEAFF
abundance: .
v_gene: TRBV6-1
j_gene: TRBJ1-1
d_gene: TRBD1

CDR3nt: TGTGCCAGCAGCCACTACGTCTCTGGGGCCAACGTCCTGACTTTC
CDR3aa: CASSHYVSGANVLTF
abundance: many
v_gene: TRBV14
j_gene: TRBJ2-6
d_gene: .

CDR3nt: TGTGCCAGCAGCTTAAGTCCGCGGGGGACCACCCATGAGCAGTTCTTC
CDR3aa: CASSLSPRGTTHEQFF
abundance: few
v_gene: TRBV7-2
j_gene: TRBJ2-1
d_gene: TRBD2

CDR3nt: TGTGCCTGGAGTGAGTACCTTGGCGAGCAGTACTTC
CDR3aa: CAWSEYLGEQYF
abundance: many
v_gene: TRBV30
j_gene: TRBJ2-7
d_gene: .

CDR3nt: TGCAGTGCTAGGAGGACAGGGCCGGATCAGCCCCAGCATTTT
CDR3aa: CSARRTGPDQPQHF
abundance: .
v_gene: TRBV20-1
j_gene: TRBJ1-5
d_gene: TRBD1

CDR3nt: TGTGCCAGCTCACCAGGGAGGACCACTGAAGCTTTCTTT
CDR3aa: CASSPGRTTEAFF
abundance: many
v_gene: TRBV18
j_gene: TRBJ1-1
d_gene: .

CDR3nt: TGTGCCAGCTCACCAGAGAACACAGGGTACACTGAAGCTTTCTTT
CDR3aa: CASSPENTGYTEAFF
abundance: .
v_gene: TRBV18
j_gene: TRBJ1-1
d_gene: .

CDR3nt: TGCGCCAGCAGCTTGGGACCGGGAGGTCAAGAGACCCAGTACTTC
CDR3aa: CASSLGPGGQETQYF
abundance: few
v_gene: TRBV5-1
j_gene: TRBJ2-5
d_gene: TRBD2

CDR3nt: TGTGCCAGCAACAGGGGCAGCGAGCAGTACTTC
CDR3aa: CASNRGSEQYF
abundance: many
v_gene: TRBV6-5
j_gene: TRBJ2-7
d_gene: TRBD1

CDR3nt: TGTGCCAGCAGCCAAGATAGGGGAAGGGGAGCTTTCTTT
CDR3aa: CASSQDRGRGAFF
abundance: many
v_gene: TRBV4-2
j_gene: TRBJ1-1
d_gene: .

CDR3nt: TGCAGTGCTAGAGCCATGGACGGCACAGATACGCAGTATTTT
CDR3aa: CSARAMDGTDTQYF
abundance: many
v_gene: TRBV20-1
j_gene: TRBJ2-3
d_gene: .